Included here is one T cell receptor (beta chain) sequence, with context. Its specificity is not known. The data belong to a study of neoadjuvant anti-PD-1 for oral cavity cancer. For the study at large: Patients without progression got a fourth dose around day 43. Overall study findings and caveats: Each response group had just a few patients in TCR analyses. Higher pretreatment Treg/Th17 ratios tracked higher pretreatment blood clonality.

The table came from immunoSEQ multiplex PCR; TCRdb's copy has only in-frame clones and leaves some out. The data hold 15,000 or so clones, with roughly 70% observed a single time. The germline V and J ends were trimmed by 0 bases and 1 base, with 10 bases remaining between them. Germline CDR1 is MNHEY and CDR2 is SVGAGI. The CDR3 runs 15 residues. No culture or expansion preceded analysis of these blood cells. This clonotype was obtained from a person aged 40 to 85 with oral cavity squamous cell carcinoma. The input for sequencing was PBMCs, taken before nivolumab (anti-PD-1) treatment. This rearrangement joins TRBV6-5 to TRBJ2-7; possibly TRBD1 for D (6 bases). The CDR3 protein is CASSYSITGSYEQYF. The CDR3 coding sequence is TGTGCCAGCAGTTACTCGATCACAGGGTCCTACGAGCAGTACTTC.